The present entry profiles one T cell receptor beta chain with its context. No antigen is known for it. Germline V gene sequence: CDR1 ENHRY, CDR2 SYGVKD. The CDR3 sequence is 16 residues long. V gave up 0 bases and J gave up 4 bases, with 13 bases separating them. Using its own MiXCR run on the 5' RACE reads, TCRdb lists one record per CDR3 protein. The table has 250,000 to 300,000 distinct CDR3 sequences, around 15% seen once. The data were obtained in a study of T-cell memory formation after mild COVID-19. Whole-study findings and limits: Confirmation of SARS-CoV-2 specificity was lacking for second-wave clones peaking day 37.

The sequenced sample consisted of PBMCs or a T cell subset sorted from them (not recorded which). The TCR originated in a man aged 18 to 35 who had mild COVID-19 (a few samples of this study predate the infection). Cell type and time point are not known. This chain links TRBV10-3 with TRBJ1-3; tentative D call: TRBD1 (5 bases). CDR3 sequence (DNA): TGTGCCATCAGTGAGTCGGGGGGAAGGAGCGGAAACACCATATATTTT. Translated, it gives CAISESGGRSGNTIYF.